The 32 T cell receptor beta chains below come from one sample, sequenced in a study of blood T cell repertoires in COVID-19. Measured with immunoSEQ multiplex PCR; TCRdb has only the in-frame clones, and not every one. The sample has approximately 140,000 clones, roughly nine tenths seen once. Material for sequencing was peripheral blood. Every receptor here comes from a man younger than 35 with COVID-19, enrolled during active disease.

The chain links TRBV29-1 to TRBJ2-2; 16 nucleotides match TRBD2. Germline V gives CDR1 SQVTM, CDR2 ANQGSEA. Trimming took 4 bases from V and 6 from J; bases not matched to a gene: 23. The CDR3 sequence is 22 residues long. The CDR3 protein is CSVGLLKSGTSGRARKPGELFF. CDR3 coding DNA: TGCAGCGTTGGGTTGCTAAAATCCGGGACTAGCGGGAGGGCCCGAAAACCCGGGGAGCTGTTTTTT.

V usage is TRBV5-1 and J usage is TRBJ2-3; weak D call: TRBD1 (5 bases). The V end was cut by 0 bases, the J end by 1 base, with 15 bases between. The V gene's germline CDR1 is SGHRS and CDR2 YFSETQ. The CDR3 loop spans 17 amino acids. DNA of the CDR3: TGCGCCAGCAGCTTGGGAAGGGGCCTGTTGGGCACAGATACGCAGTATTTT. Translating it yields CASSLGRGLLGTDTQYF.

The genes are TRBV30 and TRBJ2-3; no reliable D call. The CDR3 contains 13 residues. Trimming removed 0 bases at V and 6 bases at J, with 10 bases between. Germline loops: CDR1 GTSNPN, CDR2 SVGIG (reference sequence). CDR3 amino acids: CAWSVRTDDTQYF. The DNA of the CDR3 is TGTGCCTGGAGTGTACGTACAGATGATACGCAGTATTTT.

The rearrangement joins TRBV18 to TRBJ2-7, with D perhaps TRBD1 (5 bases). The V gene lost 3 bases and the J gene lost 5 bases, with 14 bases spanning the gap. Germline V gene lookup returns CDR1 KGHSH and CDR2 LQKENI. This CDR3 is 14 amino acids long. Written as DNA, the CDR3 is TGTGCCAGCTCACCCGGCCAGGGTGGCGACGAGCAGTACTTC. It is translated as CASSPGQGGDEQYF.

The chain couples TRBV28 to TRBJ1-5, with D hard to call. Trimming took off 2 bases at V and 7 bases at J, with 6 bases between the two ends. Germline CDR1 MDHEN, CDR2 SYDVKM. The CDR3 spans 12 residues. This CDR3 reads CASSLLEQPQHF. CDR3 sequence (DNA): TGTGCCAGCAGTTTACTAGAGCAGCCCCAGCATTTT.

On this clone: Other DNA sequences in this sample translate to the same CDR3. The rearrangement uses TRBV6-2 or TRBV6-3 and TRBJ1-5; D might be TRBD1 (5 bases). CDR1 is MNHEY and CDR2 is SVGEGT in the germline V gene. The CDR3 has 15 residues. V lost 2 bases, J lost 1 base, and 9 bases lay in between. The CDR3 here is CASSYHRGSNQPQHF. The DNA of the CDR3 is TGTGCCAGCAGTTACCACCGGGGGAGCAATCAGCCCCAGCATTTT.

J is TRBJ1-1 and V is TRBV5-1; D perhaps matches TRBD1 (5 bases). Between the trimmed V and J ends, which lost 0 bases and 6 bases, there was a span of 12 bases. CDR1 and CDR2 (germline): SGHRS, YFSETQ. The CDR3 has 14 residues. The CDR3 DNA follows: TGCGCCAGCAGCTTGGCCGGGGGAATGGCTGAAGCTTTCTTT. Amino acids: CASSLAGGMAEAFF. Looking up the rest from reference TRBV5-1 and TRBJ1-1 gives the full variable domain: KAGVTQTPRYLIKTRGQQVTLSCSPISGHRSVSWYQQTPGQGLQFLFEYFSETQRNKGNFPGRFSGRQFSNSRSEMNVSTLELGDSALYLCASSLAGGMAEAFFGQGTRLTVV.

V is TRBV19 and J is TRBJ2-4; D perhaps matches TRBD1 (5 bases). The V end lost 2 bases, the J end lost 16 bases, and 12 bases lay between the germline ends. CDR1 and CDR2 from the germline V gene are LNHDA and SQIVND (reference sequence). The CDR3 sequence is 11 residues long. The CDR3 is CASSIQGAAYF. As DNA, the CDR3 is TGTGCCAGTAGTATACAAGGGGCGGCATACTTC.

The chain uses TRBV28 and TRBJ2-7, with 10 bases that match TRBD2. Germline V gene sequence: CDR1 MDHEN, CDR2 SYDVKM. The CDR3 consists of 14 residues. V was pared by 6 bases and J by 4 bases, with 6 bases of the junction left unmatched. CDR3 loop: CASRPSGRKYEQYF. DNA for the CDR3: TGTGCCAGCAGACCTAGCGGGAGAAAATACGAGCAGTACTTC.

The chain uses TRBV27 and TRBJ1-5; D is uncertain. V was pared by 7 bases and J by 6 bases, with 10 bases between. The germline V gene has CDR1 MNHEY and CDR2 SMNVEV (reference sequence). The CDR3 consists of 12 residues. CDR3 protein: CASTTAGQPQHF. CDR3 DNA sequence: TGTGCCAGCACGACGGCAGGTCAGCCCCAGCATTTT.

CDR3 amino acids: CASTPLTGDTQYF. For the CDR3, the DNA is TGTGCCAGTACCCCTCTCACGGGGGATACGCAGTATTTT. V gene TRBV19 combines with J gene TRBJ2-3; D perhaps matches TRBD2 (5 bases). The CDR3 is 13 residues long. CDR1 is LNHDA and CDR2 is SQIVND in the germline V gene (reference sequence). V lost 7 bases and J lost 6, with 14 bases in between. The full variable domain, rest sourced from reference TRBV19 and TRBJ2-3, is DGGITQSPKYLFRKEGQNVTLSCEQNLNHDAMYWYRQDPGQGLRLIYYSQIVNDFQKGDIAEGYSVSREKKESFPLTVTSAQKNPTAFYLCASTPLTGDTQYFGPGTRLTVL.

The chain combines TRBV29-1 with TRBJ2-2; 10 bases match TRBD2. The CDR3 sequence is 13 residues long. V gave up 6 bases and J gave up 4 bases; unmatched junction bases: 2. The germline V gene encodes CDR1 SQVTM and CDR2 ANQGSEA. The CDR3 spells CSVAGGPTGELFF. CDR3 in DNA: TGCAGCGTAGCGGGAGGGCCCACCGGGGAGCTGTTTTTT.

The chain's CDR3 is CASSLGPLGGRGQYF. As DNA, the CDR3 is TGTGCCAGCAGCTTGGGTCCCCTCGGGGGTCGCGGGCAGTACTTC. This rearrangement joins TRBV13 to TRBJ2-7; tentative D call: TRBD2 (6 bases). Germline values: CDR1 PRHDT, CDR2 FYEKMQ (reference sequence). The CDR3 is made up of 15 amino acids. V lost 3 bases and J lost 9, with 21 bases in between.

The chain couples TRBV13 to TRBJ2-3; 12 nucleotides match TRBD2. Germline V gives CDR1 PRHDT, CDR2 FYEKMQ (reference sequence). The CDR3 length is 16 residues. Germline trimming cut 3 bases from V and 2 bases from J; bases unmatched to any gene: 3. The CDR3 DNA is TGTGCCAGCAGCTTTCTAGCGGGAGGGGACACAGATACGCAGTATTTT. Protein product: CASSFLAGGDTDTQYF.

This chain connects TRBV18 to TRBJ2-1, with 8 bases lining up with TRBD1. The CDR3 consists of 19 residues. V lost 1 base to trimming and J lost 5 bases; unmatched junction nucleotides: 16. The germline gives CDR1 KGHSH, CDR2 LQKENI. The CDR3 bases are TGTGCCAGCTCACCACGGGCAGGGGGCCAGAAGGGGAGAAACAATGAGCAGTTCTTC. This encodes CASSPRAGGQKGRNNEQFF.

The V gene is TRBV27, the J gene TRBJ1-4; D gene ambiguous. The germline CDR1 and CDR2 sequences are MNHEY and SMNVEV (reference sequence). Trimming stripped 2 bases from V and 1 base from J, with 14 bases between. There are 17 residues in the CDR3. CDR3: CASSLRRPTLTNEKLFF. Here the CDR3 DNA reads TGTGCCAGCAGTTTACGGCGGCCGACCCTAACTAATGAAAAACTGTTTTTT.

A note on this clone: An end of the junction does not agree with germline; a read error may underlie this. The chain uses TRBV9 and TRBJ1-4; the D gene is possibly TRBD1 (6 bases). This CDR3 contains 12 residues. Germline values: CDR1 SGDLS, CDR2 YYNGEE. In DNA, the CDR3 is TGTGCCAGCAGCGCGGACAGTGGAAAACTGCTTTTT. The encoded protein is CASSADSGKLLF.

In nucleotides, the CDR3 is TGCGCCAGCAGCCAAGAAGCCTCTAGCGTCTACGAGCAGTACTTC. Encoded protein: CASSQEASSVYEQYF. The chain is built from TRBV4-3 and TRBJ2-7, with D possibly matching TRBD2 (6 bases). The CDR3 sequence is 15 residues long. Trimming pared 0 bases from V and 3 bases from J, leaving 12 bases between. Germline values: CDR1 LGHNA, CDR2 YSLEER.

CDR3 protein: CASWGGVEREIAGELFF. CDR3 coding DNA: TGTGCCAGCTGGGGGGGTGTGGAGCGGGAGATTGCCGGGGAGCTGTTTTTT. V and J are TRBV2 and TRBJ2-2; 8 bases line up with TRBD2. Losses at the gene ends were 8 bases for V and 6 bases for J; bases not matched to a gene: 17. The CDR3 is made up of 17 amino acids. From germline, CDR1 is SNHLY and CDR2 FYNNEI.

The gene calls are TRBV11-3 and TRBJ2-3; perhaps TRBD2 as D (6 bases). The V end lost 4 bases, the J end lost 13 bases, and 21 bases lay between the germline ends. This CDR3 is built from 14 residues. The germline CDR1 and CDR2 sequences are SGHNT and YENEEA. The CDR3 loop is CASSWGKRDSRKYF. For the CDR3, the DNA is TGTGCCAGCAGCTGGGGGAAACGGGACTCCCGAAAGTATTTT.

DNA of the CDR3: TGCGCCAGCAGCCCGGACAGGACCAATGGCAATCAGCCCCAGCATTTT. Its protein product is CASSPDRTNGNQPQHF. V usage is TRBV4-3 and J usage is TRBJ1-5; 7 bases match TRBD1. The V segment lost 4 bases and the J segment 2 bases; nucleotides outside the gene matches: 8. Germline loops: CDR1 LGHNA, CDR2 YSLEER. The length of the CDR3 is 16 residues.

This clone appeared a single time. V usage is TRBV5-4 and J usage is TRBJ2-7, with TRBD1 matching over 9 bases. Germline loops: CDR1 SGHNT, CDR2 YYREEE (reference sequence). The CDR3 has 15 amino acids. The V gene end was trimmed by 3 bases and the J gene end by 6 bases; junction bases not matched to a gene: 10. The CDR3, as DNA: TGTGCCAGCAGCTCAGCCCGGGACAGGGTAACCGAGCAGTACTTC. Amino acid sequence: CASSSARDRVTEQYF.

The chain is built from TRBV29-1 and TRBJ2-5; possibly TRBD2 for D (6 bases). With 6 bases removed from V and 4 bases from J, the gap between germline ends came to 9 bases. CDR3 size: 11 residues. The V gene's germline CDR1 is SQVTM and CDR2 ANQGSEA. The CDR3, as DNA: TGCAGCGTCCGGACTACAGAGACCCAGTACTTC. Translation: CSVRTTETQYF.

The chain uses TRBV19 and TRBJ2-7; D remains unclear. The V gene lost 3 bases and the J gene lost 3 bases, with 6 bases spanning the gap. Germline loops: CDR1 LNHDA, CDR2 SQIVND (reference sequence). The CDR3 is 12 residues long. The CDR3 coding sequence is TGTGCCAGTAGTATGTCCGGCTACGAGCAGTACTTC. This translates into CASSMSGYEQYF.

CDR3 loop: CAISPGTEVRWQYF. CDR3 in DNA: TGTGCCATCAGCCCCGGGACAGAAGTACGATGGCAGTACTTC. This chain connects TRBV10-3 to TRBJ2-7; 7 nucleotides agree with TRBD1. CDR1 and CDR2 (germline): ENHRY, SYGVKD. The CDR3 totals 14 residues. The V gene end was trimmed by 6 bases and the J gene end by 9 bases; junction bases not matched to a gene: 14.

The chain uses TRBV7-9 and TRBJ2-5; TRBD1 matches 11 bases. CDR1 and CDR2 (germline): SEHNR, FQNEAQ (reference sequence). The CDR3 contains 15 residues. With 4 bases clipped from V and 5 bases from J, the junction kept 6 bases outside the gene matches. As DNA, the CDR3 is TGTGCCAGCAGCTCATGGACAGGGGGCATGGAGACCCAGTACTTC. Amino acid sequence: CASSSWTGGMETQYF.

The chain is built from TRBV19 and TRBJ2-7; possible D gene TRBD2, 6 bases. Germline CDR1 reads LNHDA; CDR2 reads SQIVND (reference sequence). Trimming took off 5 bases at V and 2 bases at J, with 13 bases between the two ends. This CDR3 has 14 residues. CDR3 in DNA: TGTGCCAGTAGTCCAGGACTATTACCCTACGAGCAGTACTTC. It codes for CASSPGLLPYEQYF.

The rearrangement links TRBV27 to TRBJ1-4; TRBD1 matches 11 bases. The CDR3 has 17 amino acids. The J segment lost 2 bases and the V segment lost 6 bases, leaving 8 bases of the junction unmatched. The germline gives CDR1 MNHEY, CDR2 SMNVEV (reference sequence). CDR3 nucleotides: TGTGCCAGCAGGACCGGGACAGGGGGTATCACTAATGAAAAACTGTTTTTT. Its protein is CASRTGTGGITNEKLFF.

The V call is TRBV28, the J call TRBJ2-1, with D perhaps TRBD1 (6 bases). The germline V gene encodes CDR1 MDHEN and CDR2 SYDVKM. Trimming took 2 bases from V and 9 from J, leaving 14 bases between them. The CDR3 is 14 amino acids. CDR3 in DNA: TGTGCCAGCAGTTTAGGCCCAGGGGCCTTTGAGCAGTTCTTC. Protein product: CASSLGPGAFEQFF.

This chain connects TRBV5-4 to TRBJ1-4, with D tentatively TRBD1 (5 bases). Trimming pared 3 bases from V and 4 bases from J, leaving 13 bases between. The CDR3 covers 15 residues. CDR1 and CDR2 from the germline V gene are SGHNT and YYREEE (reference sequence). The CDR3 loop is CASSWDPGSNEKLFF. CDR3 DNA: TGTGCCAGCAGCTGGGACCCCGGGAGTAATGAAAAACTGTTTTTT.

The CDR3 bases are TGTGCCAGCACCCCGTCCGAGTTAAATAGCGGGGGTTACACAGATACGCAGTATTTT. Its protein is CASTPSELNSGGYTDTQYF. The rearrangement uses TRBV7-2 and TRBJ2-3, with 9 positions matching TRBD2. Trimming removed 7 bases from V and 2 bases from J; junction bases left unmatched: 19. Germline-derived CDR1 and CDR2 are SGHTA and FQGNSA. This CDR3 contains 19 residues.

This clone has a handful of counts. The J gene is TRBJ1-2, the V gene TRBV28; 8 nucleotides line up with TRBD1. The germline V gene encodes CDR1 MDHEN and CDR2 SYDVKM. Unmatched junction bases numbered 5, after V lost 6 bases and J lost 8 bases. The CDR3 has 12 amino acids. DNA for the CDR3: TGTGCCAGCAGCTACACAGGGGGAGGCTACACCTTC. This sequence encodes CASSYTGGGYTF.